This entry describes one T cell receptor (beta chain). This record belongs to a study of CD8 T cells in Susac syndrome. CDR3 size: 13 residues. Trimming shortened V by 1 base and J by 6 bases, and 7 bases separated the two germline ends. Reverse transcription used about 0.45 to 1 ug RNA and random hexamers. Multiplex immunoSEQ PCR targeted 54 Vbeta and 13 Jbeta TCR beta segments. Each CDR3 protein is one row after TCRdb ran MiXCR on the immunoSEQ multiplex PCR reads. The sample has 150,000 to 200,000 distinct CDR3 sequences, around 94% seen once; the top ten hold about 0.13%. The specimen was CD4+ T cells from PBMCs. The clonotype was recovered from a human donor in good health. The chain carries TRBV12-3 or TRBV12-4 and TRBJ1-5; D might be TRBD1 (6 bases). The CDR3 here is CASSLGRGQPQHF. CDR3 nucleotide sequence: TGTGCCAGCAGTTTAGGCAGGGGTCAGCCCCAGCATTTT.